This TCR beta chain was retrieved from a study of blood T cells in healthy people across ages. Study-level findings and limits: Observed TCR beta diversity showed a strong correlation with the percentage of naive T cells as measured by flow cytometry.

This clonotype was observed a handful of times. The target antigen is unknown. Using a J-beta primer mix together with a sample-barcoded 5' primer, a second PCR was run for roughly 6 to 12 cycles. One entry per CDR3 protein, called by TCRdb with MiXCR from the 5' RACE reads. Of under 1,100,000 distinct CDR3 sequences detected, under 30% appear once; the ten largest clones hold around 0.75%. This CDR3 has 13 residues. Trimming pared 4 bases from V and 7 bases from J, leaving 11 bases between. Germline loops: CDR1 MNHNY, CDR2 SVGAGI (reference sequence). This sample also appeared in a second study, on T cells of mothers and their children. Per that paper: Every mother supplied over 9.5 million TCR beta CDR3 reads and every child 2.5 million to 3.5 million. Comparable shaping of TCR recombination output by thymic selection was observed in related and unrelated pairs. Overlap ran slightly, non-significantly higher for related than unrelated mother-child pairs.

The receptor was derived from a girl aged 2-10 years in good health. This chain uses TRBV6-6 with TRBJ2-1; TRBD1 might be the D (5 bases). The sequencing sample was made of blood. CDR3 residues: CASSWGSENEQFF. The CDR3 DNA follows: TGTGCCAGCAGTTGGGGCAGCGAGAATGAGCAGTTCTTC.